This TCR beta chain was captured in a study of blood T cell repertoires in COVID-19. The CDR3 is 14 residues long. Trimming shortened V by 6 bases and J by 1 base, and 9 bases separated the two germline ends. Germline CDR1 is LNHNV and CDR2 is YYDKDF (reference sequence). Ages ranged from about 18 to 89 years, with residence in around 24 US areas. Cohort assignment relied on participant-reported clinical history. Original methodology: Reference gene primer amplification in the assay estimated nucleated cell counts. TCRdb's copy holds only in-frame clones and misses some; the assay was immunoSEQ multiplex PCR. V and J calls and clone size are copied from that table; D and trimming were computed from the DNA. This table has approximately 210,000 clones, more than 75% appearing once.

The receptor comes from a man aged 25 to 45 in a cohort exposed to, infected with or recovered from COVID-19 (not recorded which). V gene TRBV15 combines with J gene TRBJ2-2; tentatively, D is TRBD2 (5 bases). The sample taken for sequencing was PBMCs or T cells enriched from blood (not recorded which). This chain's CDR3 is CATSFRGNTGELFF. CDR3 bases: TGTGCCACCAGTTTCCGGGGGAACACCGGGGAGCTGTTTTTT.